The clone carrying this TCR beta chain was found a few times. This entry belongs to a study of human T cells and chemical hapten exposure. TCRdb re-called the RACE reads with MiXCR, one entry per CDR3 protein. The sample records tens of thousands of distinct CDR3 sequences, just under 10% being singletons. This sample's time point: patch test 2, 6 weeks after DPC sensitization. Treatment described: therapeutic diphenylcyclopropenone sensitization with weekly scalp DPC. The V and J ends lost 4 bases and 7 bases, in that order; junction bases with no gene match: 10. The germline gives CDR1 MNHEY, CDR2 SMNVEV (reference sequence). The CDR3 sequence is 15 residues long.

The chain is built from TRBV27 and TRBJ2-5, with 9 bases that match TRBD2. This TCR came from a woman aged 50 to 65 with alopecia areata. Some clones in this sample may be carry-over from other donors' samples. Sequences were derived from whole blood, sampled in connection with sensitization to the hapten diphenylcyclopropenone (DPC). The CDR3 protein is CASSSGLAWGGTQYF. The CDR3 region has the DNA TGTGCCAGCAGTTCAGGACTAGCGTGGGGCGGGACCCAGTACTTC.